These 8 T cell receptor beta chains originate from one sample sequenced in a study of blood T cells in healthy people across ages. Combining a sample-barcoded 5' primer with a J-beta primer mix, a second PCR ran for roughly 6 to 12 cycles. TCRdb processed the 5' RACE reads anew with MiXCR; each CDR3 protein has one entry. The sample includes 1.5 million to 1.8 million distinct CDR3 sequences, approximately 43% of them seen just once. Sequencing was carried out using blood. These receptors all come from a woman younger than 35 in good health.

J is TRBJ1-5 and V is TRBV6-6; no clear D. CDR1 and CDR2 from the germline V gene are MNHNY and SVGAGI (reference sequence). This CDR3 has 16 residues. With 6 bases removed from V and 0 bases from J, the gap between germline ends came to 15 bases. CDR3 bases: TGTGCCAGCAGCGGACGGACTTTCGATAGCAATCAGCCCCAGCATTTT. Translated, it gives CASSGRTFDSNQPQHF.

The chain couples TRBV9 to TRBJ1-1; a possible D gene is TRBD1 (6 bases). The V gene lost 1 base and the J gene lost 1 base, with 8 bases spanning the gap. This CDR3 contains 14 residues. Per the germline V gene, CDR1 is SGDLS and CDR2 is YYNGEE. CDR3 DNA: TGTGCCAGCAGCGTATCGGACAGGAACACTGAAGCTTTCTTT. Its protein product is CASSVSDRNTEAFF.

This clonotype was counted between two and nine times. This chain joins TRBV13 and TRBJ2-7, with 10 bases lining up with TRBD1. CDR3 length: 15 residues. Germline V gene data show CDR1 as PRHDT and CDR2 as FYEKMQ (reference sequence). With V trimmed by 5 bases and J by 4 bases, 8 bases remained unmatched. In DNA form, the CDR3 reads TGTGCCAGCAGCCCGCGTAGACAGGGGGCTTACGAGCAGTACTTC. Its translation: CASSPRRQGAYEQYF.

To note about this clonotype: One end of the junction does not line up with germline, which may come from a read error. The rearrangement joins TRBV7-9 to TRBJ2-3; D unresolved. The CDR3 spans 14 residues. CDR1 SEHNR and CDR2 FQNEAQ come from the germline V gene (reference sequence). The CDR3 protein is CAGSLVAGTDTQYF. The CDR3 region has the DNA TGTGCCGGCAGCTTAGTCGCCGGCACAGATACGCAGTATTTT. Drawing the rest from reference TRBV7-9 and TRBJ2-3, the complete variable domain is DTGVSQNPRHKITKRGQNVTFRCDPISEHNRLYWYRQTLGQGPEFLTYFQNEAQLEKSRLLSDRFSAERPKGSFSTLEIQRTEQGDSAMYLCAGSLVAGTDTQYFGPGTRLTVL.

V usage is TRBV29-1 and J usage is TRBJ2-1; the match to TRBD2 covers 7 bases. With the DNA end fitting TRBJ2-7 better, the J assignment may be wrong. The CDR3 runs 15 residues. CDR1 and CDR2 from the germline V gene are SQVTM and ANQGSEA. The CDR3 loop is CSAEMASGPYNEQYF. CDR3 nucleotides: TGCAGCGCCGAAATGGCTAGCGGACCCTACAATGAGCAGTACTTC.

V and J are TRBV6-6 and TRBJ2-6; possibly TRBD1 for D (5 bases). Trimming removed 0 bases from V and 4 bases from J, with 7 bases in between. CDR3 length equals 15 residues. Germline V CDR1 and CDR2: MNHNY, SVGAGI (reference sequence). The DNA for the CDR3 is TGTGCCAGCAGTTACTCCAAGGGGGGGGCCAACGTCCTGACTTTC. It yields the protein CASSYSKGGANVLTF.

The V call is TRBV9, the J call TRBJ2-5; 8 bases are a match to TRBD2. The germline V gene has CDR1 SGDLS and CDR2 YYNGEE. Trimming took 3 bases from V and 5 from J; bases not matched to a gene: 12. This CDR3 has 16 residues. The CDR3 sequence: CASSEVASGRFETQYF. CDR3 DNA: TGTGCCAGCAGCGAGGTGGCGAGCGGGAGATTTGAGACCCAGTACTTC.

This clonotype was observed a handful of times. This chain's CDR3 is CASSESIVGQTSYGYTF. The DNA for the CDR3 is TGTGCCAGCAGCGAGTCTATAGTTGGACAGACCTCCTATGGCTACACCTTC. V and J are TRBV9 and TRBJ1-2; a possible D gene is TRBD1 (6 bases). The germline V gene has CDR1 SGDLS and CDR2 YYNGEE. V dropped 3 bases and J dropped 4 bases, with 22 bases sitting between them. The CDR3 has 17 residues. Looking up the rest from reference TRBV9 and TRBJ1-2 gives the full variable domain: DSGVTQTPKHLITATGQRVTLRCSPRSGDLSVYWYQQSLDQGLQFLIQYYNGEERAKGNILERFSAQQFPDLHSELNLSSLELGDSALYFCASSESIVGQTSYGYTFGSGTRLTVV.